Presented here are 14 T cell receptor beta chains from one specimen sequenced in a study of shared clonotypes between healthy human individuals. Here immunoSEQ multiplex PCR was the method, and the copy in TCRdb shows in-frame clones only, minus some. The top ten hold under 0.15% of the sample, which has about 2,500,000 clones, over 85% seen once. Material: naive CD4+ T cells sorted from blood. Noted subset: CD45RA+ positively selected. The source of these receptors is a young man in good health.

The CDR3 is CASSLVSEVGEQFF. The CDR3 nucleotides are TGTGCCAGCAGCTTAGTCTCCGAGGTGGGTGAGCAGTTCTTC. The chain combines TRBV7-6 with TRBJ2-1; D unresolved. The germline gives CDR1 SGHVS, CDR2 FNYEAQ. Trimming shortened V by 1 base and J by 9 bases, and 13 bases separated the two germline ends. This CDR3 comprises 14 residues.

About this clone: Within the sample, other DNA sequences also encode this same CDR3. This CDR3 reads CASSLGDLNTEAFF. Here the CDR3 DNA reads TGCGCCAGCAGCTTGGGCGACCTGAACACTGAAGCTTTCTTT. The genes are TRBV5-1 and TRBJ1-1; D not resolved. Per germline, CDR1 SGHRS and CDR2 YFSETQ. V lost 0 bases to trimming and J lost 0 bases, with 6 bases between them. This CDR3 has 14 amino acids.

The rearrangement links TRBV4-1 to TRBJ1-2; D is unclear. The CDR3 runs 14 residues. Between the trimmed V and J ends, which lost 1 base and 5 bases, there was a span of 11 bases. Germline CDR1 and CDR2: MGHRA and YSYEKL. The CDR3 sequence is CASSQGVAPYGYTF. In nucleotides, the CDR3 is TGCGCCAGCAGCCAAGGGGTAGCCCCTTATGGCTACACCTTC.

A few counts support this clone. This chain uses TRBV7-2 with TRBJ2-2; D is uncertain. This CDR3 spans 14 amino acids. Trimming cost V 1 base and J 6 bases, with 9 bases left between them. Looked up from germline, CDR1 is SGHTA and CDR2 is FQGNSA. Here the CDR3 DNA reads TGTGCCAGCAGCTTAGTTTCTGGACCCGGGGAGCTGTTTTTT. Translated: CASSLVSGPGELFF.

V gene TRBV15 combines with J gene TRBJ2-7, with a weak D call TRBD1 (8 bases). The CDR3 loop spans 14 amino acids. The germline gives CDR1 LNHNV, CDR2 YYDKDF (reference sequence). Trimming cost V 3 bases and J 3 bases, with 12 bases left between them. CDR3 sequence (DNA): TGTGCCACCAGCAGGACAGGGGAGGGCTACGAGCAGTACTTC. Translated: CATSRTGEGYEQYF.

This clone has a handful of counts. The gene calls are TRBV19 and TRBJ1-1; no clear D gene. Trimming removed 3 bases at V and 1 base at J, with 9 bases between. CDR3 size: 14 residues. The germline gives CDR1 LNHDA, CDR2 SQIVND (reference sequence). CDR3 sequence: CASSMILTNTEAFF. Here the CDR3 DNA reads TGTGCCAGTAGTATGATACTTACGAACACTGAAGCTTTCTTT.

V gene TRBV11-2 combines with J gene TRBJ1-4; 10 bases are shared with TRBD1. The V gene's germline CDR1 is SGHAT and CDR2 FQNNGV. The junction had 7 bases not matched to a gene; V was cut back by 4 bases and J by 8 bases. This CDR3 comprises 15 residues. The CDR3, as DNA: TGTGCCAGCAGCTCCTGGGACAGGGGAAAGGAAAAACTGTTTTTT. Protein sequence: CASSSWDRGKEKLFF.

The chain recombines TRBV5-8 with TRBJ2-1; no clear D gene. V was cut by 3 bases and J by 8 bases, with 12 bases left in between. This CDR3 has 13 amino acids. CDR1 is SGHTS, CDR2 YDEGEE, per germline. CDR3: CASSSSIGYEQFF. In DNA form, the CDR3 reads TGTGCCAGCAGCTCCTCAATTGGTTATGAGCAGTTCTTC.

The chain has TRBV18 and TRBJ2-3; 7 bases map to TRBD1. The CDR3 sequence is 17 residues long. CDR1 is KGHSH, CDR2 LQKENI, per germline. The trim removed 5 bases at V and 6 bases at J, leaving 17 bases unmatched. The CDR3 DNA reads as TGTGCCAGCTCATTACCAATTCCGGGACAGCACGGGGATACGCAGTATTTT. It specifies CASSLPIPGQHGDTQYF. Full variable domain (remainder filled in from reference TRBV18 and TRBJ2-3): NAGVMQNPRHLVRRRGQEARLRCSPMKGHSHVYWYRQLPEEGLKFMVYLQKENIIDESGMPKERFSAEFPKEGPSILRIQQVVRGDSAAYFCASSLPIPGQHGDTQYFGPGTRLTVL.

The rearrangement links TRBV5-1 to TRBJ2-5; D perhaps matches TRBD1 (8 bases). The V end lost 4 bases, the J end lost 2 bases, and 21 bases lay between the germline ends. This CDR3 region has 17 residues. CDR1 and CDR2 (germline): SGHRS, YFSETQ. The CDR3 nucleotides read TGCGCCAGCAGCCCGCAGGGGGCTAGCGGAGGGCAAGAGACCCAGTACTTC. Amino acids: CASSPQGASGGQETQYF.

The chain links TRBV11-2 to TRBJ1-1; the D gene is possibly TRBD1 (5 bases). From germline, CDR1 is SGHAT and CDR2 FQNNGV. The CDR3 has 16 residues. V gave up 1 base and J gave up 1 base, with 13 bases separating them. CDR3 loop: CASSLGAFRENTEAFF. DNA of the CDR3: TGTGCCAGCAGCTTAGGAGCGTTCAGGGAGAACACTGAAGCTTTCTTT.

About this clone: The same CDR3 is also encoded by other DNA sequences in this sample. The chain has TRBV10-1 and TRBJ2-1; TRBD2 matches at 8 bases. The V gene end was trimmed by 0 bases and the J gene end by 9 bases; junction bases not matched to a gene: 7. CDR3 size: 15 residues. The V gene's germline CDR1 is WNHNN and CDR2 SYGVQD (reference sequence). The CDR3 here is CASSESLAGEGEQFF. In nucleotides, the CDR3 is TGCGCCAGCAGTGAGTCCCTAGCGGGCGAAGGTGAGCAGTTCTTC.

The J gene is TRBJ1-1, the V gene TRBV19; 8 nucleotides line up with TRBD1. The junction had 10 bases not matched to a gene; V was cut back by 4 bases and J by 6 bases. The CDR3 length is 15 residues. Germline V gene lookup returns CDR1 LNHDA and CDR2 SQIVND (reference sequence). CDR3 loop: CASSTLDRDIPEAFF. The CDR3 nucleotides read TGTGCCAGTAGTACTTTGGACAGGGATATCCCTGAAGCTTTCTTT. Full variable domain (outside the CDR3, taken from reference TRBV19 and TRBJ1-1): DGGITQSPKYLFRKEGQNVTLSCEQNLNHDAMYWYRQDPGQGLRLIYYSQIVNDFQKGDIAEGYSVSREKKESFPLTVTSAQKNPTAFYLCASSTLDRDIPEAFFGQGTRLTVV.

Notes on this clone: Other DNA sequences of this sample code for an identical CDR3. In nucleotides, the CDR3 is TGTGCCACCAGCAGAGAGGGCAGGGGGGGAGAGACCCAGTACTTC. Translating gives CATSREGRGGETQYF. The chain links TRBV15 to TRBJ2-5; perhaps D is TRBD1 or TRBD2 (7 bases each). The V gene lost 0 bases and the J gene lost 4 bases, with 12 bases spanning the gap. In germline, CDR1 is LNHNV, CDR2 YYDKDF (reference sequence). CDR3 length equals 15 residues.